This T cell receptor beta chain was observed in a study of blood T cell repertoires in COVID-19. Background on the study: From T cells, B-cell-depleted T cells, or PBMCs came the material, which was cDNA or gDNA.

This table comes from immunoSEQ multiplex PCR, and its TCRdb copy is limited to in-frame clones, with some not included. The sample lists about 360,000 clones; roughly 86% were seen once. Participants were placed into cohorts based on the clinical history they reported. The CDR3 spans 15 residues. With 4 bases clipped from V and 4 bases from J, the junction kept 6 bases outside the gene matches. Germline-derived CDR1 and CDR2 are SGHNT and YENEEA. The V gene is TRBV11-3, the J gene TRBJ1-1; 10 bases align to TRBD1. The specimen was PBMCs or T cells enriched from blood (not recorded which). The clonotype was recovered from a man aged 25 to 45 who had recovered from COVID-19. The chain's CDR3 is CASSSRTGGSTEAFF. CDR3 bases: TGTGCCAGCAGCTCACGGACAGGGGGTAGCACTGAAGCTTTCTTT.